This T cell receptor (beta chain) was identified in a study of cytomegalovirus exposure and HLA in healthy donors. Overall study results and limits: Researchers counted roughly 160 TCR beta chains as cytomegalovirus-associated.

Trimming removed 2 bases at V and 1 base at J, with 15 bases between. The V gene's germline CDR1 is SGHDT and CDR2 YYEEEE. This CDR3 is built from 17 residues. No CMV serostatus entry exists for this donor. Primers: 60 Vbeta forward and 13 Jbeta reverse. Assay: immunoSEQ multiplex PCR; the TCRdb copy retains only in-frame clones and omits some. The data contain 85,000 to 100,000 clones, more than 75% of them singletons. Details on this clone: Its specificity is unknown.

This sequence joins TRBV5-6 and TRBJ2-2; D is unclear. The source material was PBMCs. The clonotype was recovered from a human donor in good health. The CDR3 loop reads CASSLTIAVWNTGELFF. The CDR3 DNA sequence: TGTGCCAGCAGCTTAACGATAGCAGTTTGGAACACCGGGGAGCTGTTTTTT.